Presented here are 28 T cell receptor beta chains from one specimen sequenced in a study of T cells in localized non-small cell lung cancer. Clones were read by immunoSEQ multiplex PCR, and TCRdb kept only the in-frame ones, dropping some. The sample consists of some 20,000 clones, approximately 91% of them appearing once. The sample in question was peripheral blood, obtained before any cancer treatment. These receptors originate from a woman aged 40 to 75 with stage I lung adenocarcinoma.

V and J are TRBV9 and TRBJ1-1; 11 bases align to TRBD1. J gave up 5 bases and V 0 bases, and 6 bases lay outside the gene matches. This CDR3 has 16 amino acids. Germline values: CDR1 SGDLS, CDR2 YYNGEE. The CDR3 protein is CASSVEVGQGATEAFF. DNA for the CDR3: TGTGCCAGCAGCGTAGAGGTCGGACAGGGGGCGACTGAAGCTTTCTTT. Filled out from reference TRBV9 and TRBJ1-1, the complete variable domain reads DSGVTQTPKHLITATGQRVTLRCSPRSGDLSVYWYQQSLDQGLQFLIQYYNGEERAKGNILERFSAQQFPDLHSELNLSSLELGDSALYFCASSVEVGQGATEAFFGQGTRLTVV.

The chain employs TRBV5-1 and TRBJ1-3; D unclear. Germline CDR1 SGHRS, CDR2 YFSETQ. This CDR3 spans 15 amino acids. Trimming took off 0 bases at V and 0 bases at J, with 7 bases between the two ends. CDR3 DNA sequence: TGCGCCAGCAGCTTGGAACAGAGCTCTGGAAACACCATATATTTT. As protein: CASSLEQSSGNTIYF.

The rearrangement links TRBV18 to TRBJ2-7; D is possibly TRBD1 (6 bases). The CDR3 loop spans 16 amino acids. Germline V CDR1 and CDR2: KGHSH, LQKENI. The ends were cut back, 6 bases at V and 3 bases at J, with 21 bases in the middle. The CDR3 loop reads CASSPNPGHQIYEQYF. CDR3 nucleotides: TGTGCCAGCTCCCCCAACCCGGGACATCAGATCTACGAGCAGTACTTC.

The CDR3 DNA reads TGTGCCAGCAGCGTGGGGTCCCTTCCTCAGTACTTC. It yields the protein CASSVGSLPQYF. V gene TRBV5-5 combines with J gene TRBJ2-7; D gene unclear. Per germline, CDR1 SGHKS and CDR2 YYEKEE (reference sequence). This CDR3 region has 12 residues. V was cut by 4 bases and J by 10 bases, with 15 bases left in between.

The chain combines TRBV28 with TRBJ1-2; 8 bases fit TRBD1. Per germline, CDR1 MDHEN and CDR2 SYDVKM. The V segment lost 2 bases and the J segment 3 bases; nucleotides outside the gene matches: 11. This CDR3 has 17 amino acids. CDR3 coding DNA: TGTGCCAGCAGTTTAGTTGATGCAGGGGGCGCCGACTATGGCTACACCTTC. Protein: CASSLVDAGGADYGYTF.

This chain joins TRBV7-9 and TRBJ2-7; possible D gene TRBD1, 6 bases. V lost 1 base and J 5 bases, leaving 9 bases between the germline ends. The CDR3 is 13 residues long. CDR1 SEHNR and CDR2 FQNEAQ come from the germline V gene (reference sequence). The CDR3 protein is CASSLGAGDEQYF. CDR3 in DNA: TGTGCCAGCAGCTTAGGGGCAGGGGACGAGCAGTACTTC. Filled out from reference TRBV7-9 and TRBJ2-7, the complete variable domain reads DTGVSQNPRHKITKRGQNVTFRCDPISEHNRLYWYRQTLGQGPEFLTYFQNEAQLEKSRLLSDRFSAERPKGSFSTLEIQRTEQGDSAMYLCASSLGAGDEQYFGPGTRLTVT.

This rearrangement joins TRBV19 to TRBJ1-5; the D gene is possibly TRBD1 (5 bases). The V and J ends lost 7 bases and 2 bases respectively, with 18 bases between them. CDR3 length: 16 amino acids. Germline V lookup: CDR1 LNHDA, CDR2 SQIVND (reference sequence). CDR3 amino acids: CASIAAGFAGNQPQHF. CDR3 nucleotide sequence: TGTGCCAGTATTGCGGCAGGGTTTGCTGGCAATCAGCCCCAGCATTTT. The full variable domain, with the rest looked up from reference TRBV19 and TRBJ1-5, is DGGITQSPKYLFRKEGQNVTLSCEQNLNHDAMYWYRQDPGQGLRLIYYSQIVNDFQKGDIAEGYSVSREKKESFPLTVTSAQKNPTAFYLCASIAAGFAGNQPQHFGDGTRLSIL.

In nucleotides, the CDR3 is TGTGCCAGCAGCTCCGGGACGGTTATCAATCAGCCCCAGCATTTT. Encoded protein: CASSSGTVINQPQHF. The V gene is TRBV5-8, the J gene TRBJ1-5, with D perhaps matching TRBD1 (5 bases). This CDR3 has 15 amino acids. Trimming cost V 3 bases and J 3 bases, with 13 bases left between them. Germline values: CDR1 SGHTS, CDR2 YDEGEE.

The chain links TRBV10-3 to TRBJ1-1, with D unresolved. The CDR3 has 12 amino acids. Trimming took 5 bases from V and 6 from J, leaving 10 bases between them. Germline CDR1 reads ENHRY; CDR2 reads SYGVKD. CDR3 sequence reads: CAISQEGAEAFF. The CDR3 DNA reads as TGTGCCATCAGTCAGGAAGGTGCTGAAGCTTTCTTT.

The chain recombines TRBV10-3 with TRBJ1-3; tentative D call: TRBD1 (6 bases). Germline V gene lookup returns CDR1 ENHRY and CDR2 SYGVKD. The CDR3 is 14 residues long. Trimming pared 7 bases from V and 0 bases from J, leaving 10 bases between. Here the CDR3 reads CAITRGPSGNTIYF. The DNA for the CDR3 is TGTGCCATCACCAGGGGACCCTCTGGAAACACCATATATTTT.

This sequence joins TRBV6-6 and TRBJ1-5; no clear D. V dropped 2 bases and J dropped 1 base, with 9 bases sitting between them. Germline V gives CDR1 MNHNY, CDR2 SVGAGI (reference sequence). This CDR3 contains 15 residues. The CDR3 reads CASSYVAGSNQPQHF. The CDR3 coding sequence is TGTGCCAGCAGTTACGTGGCAGGAAGCAATCAGCCCCAGCATTTT.

The chain uses TRBV7-2 and TRBJ2-2, with D perhaps matching TRBD2 (5 bases). CDR3 length: 14 residues. Germline CDR1 and CDR2: SGHTA and FQGNSA. V was shortened by 1 base and J by 4 bases, with 7 bases between the two germline ends. The CDR3 sequence is CASSLGETTGELFF. The CDR3, as DNA: TGTGCCAGCAGCTTAGGGGAGACCACCGGGGAGCTGTTTTTT.

The rearrangement joins TRBV28 to TRBJ1-2; D not resolved. Germline V gene lookup returns CDR1 MDHEN and CDR2 SYDVKM. Trimming shortened V by 4 bases and J by 8 bases, and 8 bases separated the two germline ends. The length of the CDR3 is 11 residues. This chain's CDR3 is CASSSGNGYTF. Here the CDR3 DNA reads TGTGCCAGCAGTTCGGGCAACGGCTACACCTTC.

The gene calls are TRBV15 and TRBJ2-7; the match to TRBD1 covers 11 bases. Per the germline V gene, CDR1 is LNHNV and CDR2 is YYDKDF (reference sequence). V was pared by 1 base and J by 5 bases, with 16 bases of the junction left unmatched. CDR3 length equals 19 residues. CDR3 DNA sequence: TGTGCCACCAGCAGAGTTCTCCGCCGGACAGGGGGCAAGGACAACGAGCAGTACTTC. It translates to CATSRVLRRTGGKDNEQYF.

The chain carries TRBV2 and TRBJ2-7, with a tentative D call TRBD1 (7 bases). This CDR3 contains 14 residues. The V gene's germline CDR1 is SNHLY and CDR2 FYNNEI. V was shortened by 6 bases and J by 4 bases, with 16 bases between the two germline ends. The CDR3 sequence: CASRDGGQIYEQYF. As DNA, the CDR3 is TGTGCCAGCAGGGACGGGGGACAGATTTACGAGCAGTACTTC.

This chain connects TRBV7-2 to TRBJ1-1; D is unclear. Germline CDR1 SGHTA, CDR2 FQGNSA. V was cut by 2 bases and J by 2 bases, with 9 bases left in between. The CDR3 totals 14 residues. CDR3 amino acids: CASSLRLANTEAFF. Here the CDR3 DNA reads TGTGCCAGCAGCTTAAGGCTGGCAAACACTGAAGCTTTCTTT.

This clone came up once. The V gene is TRBV6-1, the J gene TRBJ2-5, with a tentative D call TRBD1 (5 bases). The CDR3 runs to 10 residues. CDR1 and CDR2 (germline): MNHNS, SASEGT. The V end lost 11 bases, the J end lost 7 bases, and 11 bases lay between the germline ends. CDR3 protein: CAVGRVTQYF. The CDR3 nucleotides read TGTGCCGTGGGGCGCGTGACCCAGTACTTC.

V gene TRBV9 combines with J gene TRBJ2-1, with D possibly TRBD1 on 6 matching bases. Trimming took off 4 bases at V and 1 base at J, with 18 bases between the two ends. The CDR3 sequence is 17 residues long. Germline-derived CDR1 and CDR2 are SGDLS and YYNGEE. This chain's CDR3 is CASSPHSGQGSYNEQFF. The CDR3 DNA reads as TGTGCCAGCAGCCCTCATTCGGGGCAGGGGTCCTACAATGAGCAGTTCTTC.

The chain joins TRBV5-1 to TRBJ1-3; D not resolved. The germline gives CDR1 SGHRS, CDR2 YFSETQ. The V and J ends lost 0 bases and 0 bases respectively, with 7 bases between them. The CDR3 sequence is 15 residues long. CDR3 in amino acids: CASSLAQGSGNTIYF. The DNA for the CDR3 is TGCGCCAGCAGCTTGGCCCAAGGCTCTGGAAACACCATATATTTT.

This clone has a handful of counts. The same CDR3 can be traced to other DNA sequences in this sample. The chain carries TRBV4-1 and TRBJ1-4; 10 nucleotides match TRBD1. CDR3 size: 16 residues. The V gene end was trimmed by 1 base and the J gene end by 8 bases; junction bases not matched to a gene: 7. The germline gives CDR1 MGHRA, CDR2 YSYEKL. The CDR3 is CASSQVPGDRGEKLFF. In nucleotides, the CDR3 is TGCGCCAGCAGCCAAGTCCCCGGGGACAGGGGAGAAAAACTGTTTTTT.

This chain links TRBV20-1 with TRBJ1-2; D is undetermined. The CDR3 totals 11 residues. The V end lost 7 bases, the J end lost 2 bases, and 8 bases lay between the germline ends. In germline, CDR1 is DFQATT, CDR2 SNEGSKA (reference sequence). The CDR3 DNA follows: TGCAGTGGGTCCGGGAACTATGGCTACACCTTC. It codes for CSGSGNYGYTF.

This chain connects TRBV19 to TRBJ1-6; tentatively, D is TRBD1 (6 bases). This CDR3 is built from 15 residues. V lost 4 bases and J lost 10, with 17 bases in between. The germline CDR1 and CDR2 sequences are LNHDA and SQIVND (reference sequence). CDR3 nucleotides: TGTGCCAGTAGTACCCAACAGGGTATCGGGTCACCCCTCCACTTT. Its protein is CASSTQQGIGSPLHF.

The rearrangement links TRBV27 to TRBJ1-6, with 10 bases lining up with TRBD1. After removal of 4 bases from V and 6 bases from J, the junction contained 6 bases not matched to a gene. The CDR3 has 16 amino acids. CDR1 is MNHEY and CDR2 is SMNVEV in the germline V gene (reference sequence). The CDR3 loop reads CASSSVGTGVNSPLHF. The CDR3 DNA is TGTGCCAGCAGTTCAGTCGGGACAGGGGTTAATTCACCCCTCCACTTT.

This chain links TRBV18 with TRBJ2-3, with D possibly being TRBD1 (6 bases). This CDR3 has 14 amino acids. V was trimmed by 4 bases and J by 1 base, leaving 9 bases between them. CDR1 and CDR2 from the germline V gene are KGHSH and LQKENI. The CDR3: CASSLRQGTDTQYF. As DNA, the CDR3 is TGTGCCAGCTCACTGCGACAGGGCACAGATACGCAGTATTTT.

This chain uses TRBV2 with TRBJ2-3; 9 nucleotides line up with TRBD2. V lost 2 bases to trimming and J lost 10 bases; unmatched junction nucleotides: 10. CDR1 is SNHLY, CDR2 FYNNEI, per germline. The CDR3 covers 15 residues. CDR3 in amino acids: CASSELAGGPEAQYF. In DNA form, the CDR3 reads TGTGCCAGCAGTGAACTCGCGGGGGGGCCCGAGGCGCAGTATTTT.

The chain combines TRBV19 with TRBJ2-6; tentative D call: TRBD2 (6 bases). The V end lost 5 bases, the J end lost 1 base, and 12 bases lay between the germline ends. The CDR3 is 16 residues long. The V gene's germline CDR1 is LNHDA and CDR2 SQIVND (reference sequence). This CDR3 is CASSPGRGSGANVLTF. The CDR3 region has the DNA TGTGCCAGTAGTCCGGGACGGGGGTCTGGGGCCAACGTCCTGACTTTC.

The genes are TRBV7-2 and TRBJ2-2; D is perhaps TRBD1 (6 bases). V lost 1 base and J lost 1, with 10 bases in between. CDR3 length equals 16 residues. Germline values: CDR1 SGHTA, CDR2 FQGNSA. DNA for the CDR3: TGTGCCAGCAGCTTAGGGACAGCCTTGAACACCGGGGAGCTGTTTTTT. Protein sequence: CASSLGTALNTGELFF.

A single count supports this clone. V usage is TRBV6-6 and J usage is TRBJ1-2; TRBD1 matches at 8 bases. This CDR3 has 14 amino acids. Germline loops: CDR1 MNHNY, CDR2 SVGAGI (reference sequence). V lost 6 bases, J lost 8 bases, and 11 bases stayed unmatched. The CDR3 region has the DNA TGTGCCAGCAGCTCCTCGGACAGGGTCCAGGGCTACACCTTC. This codes for CASSSSDRVQGYTF.